These 16 T cell receptor beta chains were all obtained from the same sample, sequenced in a study of blood T cell repertoires in COVID-19. Repertoires were generated with immunoSEQ multiplex PCR, while TCRdb's copy carries only in-frame clones and drops some. In the table there are more than 300,000 clones, 86% of which are singletons. Material: peripheral blood. The source of these receptors is a woman aged 45-65 years with acute or convalescent COVID-19.

This clone was picked up one time. DNA of the CDR3: TGCGCCAGCAGCCAAGATGCAGGGGGTCGGGTCGAAGCTTTCTTT. As protein: CASSQDAGGRVEAFF. The gene calls are TRBV4-3 and TRBJ1-1; 7 nucleotides agree with TRBD1. This CDR3 spans 15 amino acids. The ends lost 0 bases at V and 8 bases at J; junction bases unmatched: 9. The germline V gene encodes CDR1 LGHNA and CDR2 YSLEER.

This clone was observed a few times. The rearrangement links TRBV6-2 or TRBV6-3 to TRBJ1-2, with 7 positions matching TRBD1. This CDR3 region has 15 residues. With 0 bases clipped from V and 2 bases from J, the junction kept 3 bases outside the gene matches. Germline V lookup: CDR1 MNHEY, CDR2 SVGEGT. CDR3 region: CASSYSPDRNYGYTF. The CDR3 nucleotides are TGTGCCAGCAGTTACTCTCCGGACAGGAACTATGGCTACACCTTC.

This rearrangement joins TRBV6-5 to TRBJ2-3; weak D call: TRBD1 (6 bases). Germline-derived CDR1 and CDR2 are MNHEY and SVGAGI. The germline V and J ends were trimmed by 5 bases and 6 bases, with 12 bases remaining between them. The CDR3 has 13 residues. CDR3 in amino acids: CASSNRASDTQYF. The CDR3 nucleotides read TGTGCCAGCAGTAACAGGGCTAGCGATACGCAGTATTTT.

This chain uses TRBV19 with TRBJ2-1, with TRBD1 identical over 8 bases. The ends lost 4 bases at V and 8 bases at J; junction bases unmatched: 10. In germline, CDR1 is LNHDA, CDR2 SQIVND (reference sequence). This CDR3 is 15 amino acids long. The CDR3 sequence is CASSTRTGLKDEQFF. CDR3 DNA sequence: TGTGCCAGTAGTACCCGGACAGGGCTGAAGGATGAGCAGTTCTTC. The full variable domain, rest sourced from reference TRBV19 and TRBJ2-1, is DGGITQSPKYLFRKEGQNVTLSCEQNLNHDAMYWYRQDPGQGLRLIYYSQIVNDFQKGDIAEGYSVSREKKESFPLTVTSAQKNPTAFYLCASSTRTGLKDEQFFGPGTRLTVL.

V usage is TRBV5-1 and J usage is TRBJ2-7; D is unresolved. Germline V gene lookup returns CDR1 SGHRS and CDR2 YFSETQ. The V gene lost 0 bases and the J gene lost 6 bases, with 10 bases spanning the gap. The CDR3 spans 13 residues. In nucleotides, the CDR3 is TGCGCCAGCAGCTTGGCCGCAGGCCCCGAGCAGTACTTC. Translating it yields CASSLAAGPEQYF.

The rearrangement links TRBV2 to TRBJ1-6; no firm D call. The V and J ends lost 6 bases and 5 bases respectively, with 8 bases between them. The length of the CDR3 is 13 residues. Germline V gene data show CDR1 as SNHLY and CDR2 as FYNNEI. The CDR3, as DNA: TGTGCCAGCAGGTTCGGTGATAATTCACCCCTCCACTTT. This encodes CASRFGDNSPLHF.

This chain joins TRBV11-3 and TRBJ2-7; 8 nucleotides agree with TRBD1. Unmatched junction bases numbered 8, after V lost 0 bases and J lost 4 bases. Germline assignment: CDR1 SGHNT and CDR2 YENEEA. This CDR3 region has 16 residues. In DNA, the CDR3 is TGTGCCAGCAGCTTAGATACGACAGGGGTTCTGTACGAGCAGTACTTC. It codes for CASSLDTTGVLYEQYF.

The chain is built from TRBV28 and TRBJ2-5; possibly TRBD1 for D (6 bases). There are 16 residues in the CDR3. V lost 4 bases and J 0 bases, leaving 15 bases between the germline ends. In germline, CDR1 is MDHEN, CDR2 SYDVKM. The CDR3 DNA follows: TGTGCCAGCAGTTCCAGGGACACAAGAAACCAAGAGACCCAGTACTTC. Translated, it gives CASSSRDTRNQETQYF.

This clone was seen more than once but under ten times. CDR3 in DNA: TGTGCCAGCAGTCCCCGAGGGGGCGGCACTGAAGCTTTCTTT. Protein product: CASSPRGGGTEAFF. V gene TRBV7-9 combines with J gene TRBJ1-1; TRBD1 aligns across 7 bases. V shed 6 bases and J 4 bases; nucleotides not matched to a gene: 8. The length of the CDR3 is 14 residues. In germline, CDR1 is SEHNR, CDR2 FQNEAQ (reference sequence).

This sequence joins TRBV27 and TRBJ1-5; TRBD1 matches at 7 bases. The J segment lost 5 bases and the V segment lost 6 bases, leaving 4 bases of the junction unmatched. The CDR3 is 13 amino acids. CDR1 and CDR2 from the germline V gene are MNHEY and SMNVEV (reference sequence). The CDR3 region has the DNA TGTGCCAGCAGCCGGGACAGATATCAGCCCCAGCATTTT. Amino acid sequence: CASSRDRYQPQHF.

The V and J genes are TRBV7-3 and TRBJ1-2; D is unclear. CDR3 length: 15 amino acids. Trimming removed 5 bases at V and 5 bases at J, with 18 bases between. Germline V gene lookup returns CDR1 SGHTA and CDR2 FQGTGA. For the CDR3, the DNA is TGTGCCAGCAGCCCCCTTTCCAGGCCTGAGTATGGCTACACCTTC. Translated: CASSPLSRPEYGYTF.

This rearrangement joins TRBV20-1 to TRBJ2-3, with a tentative D call TRBD2 (5 bases). V was cut by 3 bases and J by 2 bases, with 15 bases left in between. The length of the CDR3 is 15 residues. Germline CDR1 and CDR2: DFQATT and SNEGSKA (reference sequence). The CDR3 DNA follows: TGCAGTGCTAGTCGGGCGGGCCGATACACAGATACGCAGTATTTT. This sequence encodes CSASRAGRYTDTQYF.

This clone has a single count. The chain employs TRBV30 and TRBJ2-1; D possibly corresponds to TRBD2 (5 bases). Germline V gives CDR1 GTSNPN, CDR2 SVGIG (reference sequence). The V gene lost 3 bases and the J gene lost 9 bases, with 15 bases spanning the gap. The CDR3 has 13 residues. CDR3 DNA sequence: TGTGCCTGGAGATTACTAGTTGCGGGTGAGCAGTTCTTC. This translates into CAWRLLVAGEQFF.

J is TRBJ2-5 and V is TRBV5-5, with D unclear. Germline-derived CDR1 and CDR2 are SGHKS and YYEKEE (reference sequence). The CDR3 sequence is 14 residues long. V was pared by 3 bases and J by 3 bases, with 12 bases between. CDR3 bases: TGTGCCAGCAGCTACCCCCCCGCGGAAGAGACCCAGTACTTC. This gives the protein CASSYPPAEETQYF.

The chain joins TRBV19 to TRBJ1-1; 9 nucleotides line up with TRBD1. There are 16 residues in the CDR3. CDR1 and CDR2 (germline): LNHDA, SQIVND (reference sequence). With V trimmed by 6 bases and J by 0 bases, 8 bases remained unmatched. CDR3 in DNA: TGTGCCAGTAGCGGAGGACAGGGGAGGATGAACACTGAAGCTTTCTTT. It codes for CASSGGQGRMNTEAFF.

The chain employs TRBV5-6 and TRBJ2-2; no reliable D call. Germline V gene sequence: CDR1 SGHDT, CDR2 YYEEEE. The V and J ends lost 0 bases and 2 bases respectively, with 5 bases between them. This CDR3 region has 14 residues. The CDR3 loop is CASSLAVNTGELFF. CDR3 DNA sequence: TGTGCCAGCAGCTTGGCTGTTAACACCGGGGAGCTGTTTTTT.